These T cell receptor beta chains were read from a single sample in a study of OX40 agonist ivuxolimab in advanced cancers. This table comes from immunoSEQ multiplex PCR, and its TCRdb copy is limited to in-frame clones, with some not included. The sample holds tens of thousands of clones; 92% are singletons and the top ten take approximately 23%. Sample: CD4+ or CD8+ T cells sorted from blood, taken in a trial of the OX40 agonist ivuxolimab. All receptors come from an adult with an advanced solid tumor such as melanoma, head and neck, liver or kidney cancer. Both conserved end residues are part of each CDR3. A D gene is named only where the DNA matches it firmly. Clone size is shown for a subset of rows, as once, few, many or a class of expanded clone.

>TRBV27|TRBD2|NA|TRBJ2-1
CASSSSGGPYNEQFF
TGTGCCAGCAGTAGTAGCGGGGGTCCCTACAATGAGCAGTTCTTC
>TRBV11-1|NA|NA|TRBJ1-5
CASSLLGNQPQHF
TGTGCCAGCAGCTTATTAGGCAATCAGCCCCAGCATTTT
>TRBV6-5|TRBD1|NA|TRBJ2-2
CASSFGTGFGELFF
TGTGCCAGCAGTTTCGGGACAGGCTTCGGGGAGCTGTTTTTT
>TRBV19|NA|once|TRBJ2-6
CASSIDWANVLTF
TGTGCCAGTAGTATAGACTGGGCCAACGTCCTGACTTTC
>TRBV7-7|NA|NA|TRBJ1-5
CASSLDNQPQHF
TGTGCTAGCAGCTTAGACAATCAGCCCCAGCATTTT
>TRBV28|TRBD1|NA|TRBJ2-5
CASSRRGARQGKETQYF
TGTGCCAGCAGTCGAAGGGGGGCACGACAGGGGAAAGAGACCCAGTACTTC
>TRBV30|TRBD1|NA|TRBJ1-2
CAWAGAGGHYGYTF
TGTGCCTGGGCCGGGGCAGGGGGCCACTATGGCTACACCTTC
>TRBV7-6|NA|NA|TRBJ2-2
CASSLGYTGRELFF
TGTGCCAGCAGCTTAGGTTATACAGGGCGGGAGCTGTTTTTT
>TRBV10-3|NA|NA|TRBJ1-5
CAIREGSNQPQHF
TGTGCCATCAGGGAGGGTAGCAATCAGCCCCAGCATTTT
>TRBV6-5|TRBD2|NA|TRBJ2-7
CASGPAGGRWNEQYF
TGTGCCAGCGGGCCGGCGGGGGGGCGGTGGAACGAGCAGTACTTC
>TRBV27|NA|NA|TRBJ2-3
CASSLLGAGNTDTQYF
TGTGCCAGCAGTCTCCTGGGGGCGGGAAACACAGATACGCAGTATTTT
>TRBV15|NA|NA|TRBJ1-5
CATSRARAGANQPQHF
TGTGCCACCAGCAGAGCCAGGGCTGGGGCCAATCAGCCCCAGCATTTT
>TRBV6-5|NA|NA|TRBJ2-1
CASMGGFSYNEQFF
TGTGCCAGCATGGGTGGGTTTTCCTACAATGAGCAGTTCTTC
>TRBV12-5|NA|NA|TRBJ1-5
CATKEQGRSNQPQHF
TGTGCTACGAAAGAACAGGGACGCAGCAATCAGCCCCAGCATTTT
>TRBV9|TRBD2|NA|TRBJ2-3
CASSEGGGLVTDTQYF
TGTGCCAGCAGCGAAGGCGGGGGGCTAGTCACAGATACGCAGTATTTT
>TRBV9|TRBD2|NA|TRBJ2-4
CASSVGGAKNIQYF
TGTGCCAGCAGCGTCGGGGGGGCCAAAAACATTCAGTACTTC
>TRBV29-1|NA|NA|TRBJ1-2
CSVEDATQGYGYTF
TGCAGCGTTGAAGATGCCACCCAGGGCTATGGCTACACCTTC